A single TCR beta chain is shown here with its context. Its target is not known. TCRdb ran MiXCR on the reads and lists one entry per CDR3 protein. The sample records some 120,000 distinct CDR3 sequences, over 25% being singletons. Germline CDR1 is SGHVT and CDR2 is SQSDAQ. This CDR3 spans 17 amino acids. V lost 4 bases and J lost 2; bases outside the gene matches: 9. This record belongs to a study of T cell repertoires in cytomegalovirus infection. The material sequenced was CD8+ T cells from cultured PBMCs, taken from culture after CMV antigen stimulation. The source is a human donor in good health (CMV status not recorded). Some clones in this sample may be carry-over from other donors' samples. This chain uses TRBV7-4 with TRBJ1-3; TRBD1 matches 9 bases. The DNA of the CDR3 is TGTGCCAGCAGCTACCCGGACAGGGGAGATCCTGGAAACACCATATATTTT. This gives the protein CASSYPDRGDPGNTIYF. The variable domain in full, completed from reference TRBV7-4 and TRBJ1-3, reads GAGVSQSPRYKVAKRGRDVALRCDSISGHVTLYWYRQTLGQGSEVLTYSQSDAQRDKSGRPSGRFSAERPERSVSTLKIQRTEQGDSAVYLCASSYPDRGDPGNTIYFGEGSWLTVV.